These T cell receptor beta chains were read from a single sample in a study of brain metastases from non-small cell lung cancer. Generated by immunoSEQ multiplex PCR, the TCRdb table keeps only in-frame clones and is missing some. The sample lists 4,100 or so clones, more than 70% occurring once. The sequenced material came from tissue from a brain metastasis. These TCRs come from a donor aged 40 or over with non-small cell lung cancer. CDR3s include the opening cysteine and the closing phenylalanine or tryptophan. D genes are given only for firm matches. The listing skips clone size in some rows; elsewhere it reads once, few, many or a size class.

clone size	D gene	V gene	J gene	CDR3 DNA	CDR3 protein
-	-	TRBV6-5	TRBJ1-3	TGTGCCAGCAAGGGGAGTCACACCATATATTTT	CASKGSHTIYF
-	-	TRBV12-5	TRBJ1-3	TGTGCTAGTGGTTTAGGGGTCTCTGGAAACACCATATATTTT	CASGLGVSGNTIYF
once	TRBD1	TRBV30	TRBJ2-5	TGTGCCTGGACCCCCCCCGAAGGACAGGGTCCGTCAGAGACCCAGTACTTC	CAWTPPEGQGPSETQYF
-	-	TRBV5-1	TRBJ2-3	TGCGCCAGCAGTGCGGGAACCACAGATACGCAGTATTTT	CASSAGTTDTQYF
-	-	TRBV18	TRBJ2-7	TGTGCCAGCTCACCGCAAGGGACGGTCTACGAGCAGTACTTC	CASSPQGTVYEQYF
-	-	TRBV5-1	TRBJ1-1	TGCGCCAGCAGCTTATGGGCTTCGCAAACCATGAACACTGAAGCTTTCTTT	CASSLWASQTMNTEAFF
-	-	TRBV2	TRBJ1-1	TGTGCCAGCGGACGGACAGTGAACACTGAAGCTTTCTTT	CASGRTVNTEAFF
-	-	TRBV6-5	TRBJ2-1	TGTGCCAGCAGCCGACAGGTAGCGGATGAGCAGTTCTTC	CASSRQVADEQFF
-	-	TRBV6-5	TRBJ2-1	TGTGCCAGCCGTTCGGGGGGCCGCAATGAGCAGTTCTTC	CASRSGGRNEQFF
few	TRBD2	TRBV4-2	TRBJ2-7	TGTGCCAGCAGCCAAGAGACGGGAGGGCCTAACGAGCAGTACTTC	CASSQETGGPNEQYF
-	-	TRBV7-6	TRBJ1-4	TGTGCCAGCAGCTTACAGGCAGGGAAACTGTTTTTT	CASSLQAGKLFF
-	TRBD1	TRBV28	TRBJ2-1	TGTGCCACCCGCGGACAGGCGCCTCCGAATGAGCAGTTCTTC	CATRGQAPPNEQFF
once	-	TRBV21-1	TRBJ1-5	TGTGCCAGCAGCAGACAGGGCAATCAGCCCCAGCATTTT	CASSRQGNQPQHF
-	-	TRBV5-4	TRBJ2-7	TGTGCCAGCAGCTTGTGGGACGAGCAGTACTTC	CASSLWDEQYF
-	-	TRBV5-1	TRBJ2-3	TGCGCCAGCAGCTTCGGGGGATTAGCTAGCACAGATACGCAGTATTTT	CASSFGGLASTDTQYF
-	TRBD1	TRBV6-5	TRBJ1-1	TGTGCCAGCAGTACCCGGGACAGGGTGGAATCTGAAGCTTTCTTT	CASSTRDRVESEAFF
few	TRBD1	TRBV20-1	TRBJ2-1	TGCAGTGCTAGTGGGACAGCCCCCAATGAGCAGTTCTTC	CSASGTAPNEQFF
-	-	TRBV6-4	TRBJ2-5	TGTGCCAGCAGTGACAGCTTGGGGGAGACCCAGTACTTC	CASSDSLGETQYF
large	-	TRBV29-1	TRBJ2-3	TGCAGCGTTGAAGATTTTGGAGCTAGCACAGATACGCAGTATTTT	CSVEDFGASTDTQYF
-	TRBD1	TRBV28	TRBJ1-3	TGTGCCAGCAGGACCCCCCAGGGGGGTTTGGGAAACACCATATATTTT	CASRTPQGGLGNTIYF
-	-	TRBV27	TRBJ2-3	TGTGCCAGCAGTTTTGGTTATACGCAGTATTTT	CASSFGYTQYF
-	-	TRBV5-6	TRBJ1-1	TGTGCCAGCAGCTTGGCAGGGGCTGCAGGGGCTGAAGCTTTCTTT	CASSLAGAAGAEAFF
-	-	TRBV3-1/TRBV3-2	TRBJ2-7	TGTGCCAGCAGCCAACTGGACTACGAGCAGTACTTC	CASSQLDYEQYF
-	-	TRBV7-2	TRBJ1-2	TGTGCCAGCAGCTTAAAGGGAGCTAACTATGGCTACACCTTC	CASSLKGANYGYTF
-	TRBD1	TRBV18	TRBJ2-7	TGTGCCAGCTCACCACGACAGGGCTACCACGAGCAGTACTTC	CASSPRQGYHEQYF
-	TRBD2	TRBV7-6	TRBJ2-3	TGTGCCAGCAGACCTGGGACTAGCGGGAGCACAGATACGCAGTATTTT	CASRPGTSGSTDTQYF
-	TRBD1	TRBV6-2/TRBV6-3	TRBJ2-7	TGTGCCAGCAACCCACAGGGGGCCCACGAGCAGTACTTC	CASNPQGAHEQYF
-	-	TRBV7-2	TRBJ2-7	TGTGCCAGCAGCATTTCCTACAGGGCCGGGGAGCAGTACTTC	CASSISYRAGEQYF
-	-	TRBV2	TRBJ1-6	TGTGCCAGCAGTGAATCGGGGGTAGGGTCACCCCTCCACTTT	CASSESGVGSPLHF
-	-	TRBV30	TRBJ1-1	TGTGCCTGGAGAGGGGTTAACACTGAAGCTTTCTTT	CAWRGVNTEAFF
-	-	TRBV7-2	TRBJ1-5	TGTGCCAGCAGCTTAGTCGGCAATCAGCCCCAGCATTTT	CASSLVGNQPQHF
-	TRBD2	TRBV7-2	TRBJ2-7	TGTGCCAGCAGCCCTAGCGGGGCCAGCTACGAGCAGTACTTC	CASSPSGASYEQYF
-	TRBD2	TRBV6-2/TRBV6-3	TRBJ2-7	TGTGCCAGCAGTTACGGGCGGGGGTCCTACGAGCAGTACTTC	CASSYGRGSYEQYF
-	-	TRBV5-6	TRBJ1-2	TGTGCCAGCAGAGCCCGGGACCCCCTAGGATACACCTTC	CASRARDPLGYTF
-	-	TRBV5-8	TRBJ2-6	TGTGCCAGCAGCTTGCCTGGGACTGGGGCCAACGTCCTGACTTTC	CASSLPGTGANVLTF
few	-	TRBV12-1	TRBJ1-5	TGTGCCAGCAGCTTTGTGGGGGGTAGCGGCAATCAGCCCCAGCATTTT	CASSFVGGSGNQPQHF
-	-	TRBV5-4	TRBJ2-3	TGTGCCAGTAGCTCAGCGGTCACAGATACGCAGTATTTT	CASSSAVTDTQYF
-	TRBD2	TRBV3-1/TRBV3-2	TRBJ2-1	TGTGCCAGCACCCGGCGGTCCAGCGGGAGAGGGGATGAGCAGTTCTTC	CASTRRSSGRGDEQFF
-	TRBD2	TRBV7-3	TRBJ2-3	TGTGCCAGCAGCTTAGGACGGAGCCTAGCGGGAGGGACAGATACGCAGTATTTT	CASSLGRSLAGGTDTQYF
-	-	TRBV27	TRBJ1-4	TGTGCCAGCAGTTTAGCCCATTTTGGCGAAAAACTGTTTTTT	CASSLAHFGEKLFF
once	-	TRBV28	TRBJ1-5	TGTGCCAGCAGCCTACAGGGAGGGGGCAATCAGCCCCAGCATTTT	CASSLQGGGNQPQHF
-	-	TRBV5-6	TRBJ1-1	TGTGCCAGCAGCTTGGTAGGTCGGGGGCAGGGAGACACTGAAGCTTTCTTT	CASSLVGRGQGDTEAFF
-	-	TRBV18	TRBJ2-3	TGTGCCAGCTCACCCCGTCAGGGCAGGAGCACAGATACGCAGTATTTT	CASSPRQGRSTDTQYF
-	-	TRBV5-1	TRBJ2-2	TGCGCCAGCAGCTTGTCCATCCCGGGCACCGGGGAGCTGTTTTTT	CASSLSIPGTGELFF
once	TRBD2	TRBV3-1/TRBV3-2	TRBJ2-3	TGTGCCAGCAGCCAGGGTAGCGGGAGTGGAACAGATACGCAGTATTTT	CASSQGSGSGTDTQYF
-	-	TRBV5-6	TRBJ2-1	TGTGCCAGCAGCTCCCGCTATGAGCAGTTCTTC	CASSSRYEQFF
-	-	TRBV10-2	TRBJ2-7	TGCGCCAGCAGTAATACACAGGGAAAGTACTTC	CASSNTQGKYF
once	-	TRBV7-3	TRBJ1-1	TGTGCCAGCAGCCCTGGCCAGGGGAGAGGAGACACTGAAGCTTTCTTT	CASSPGQGRGDTEAFF
-	TRBD2	TRBV2	TRBJ2-1	TGTGCCACCGATAGCGGGAGTGACAATGAGCAGTTCTTC	CATDSGSDNEQFF